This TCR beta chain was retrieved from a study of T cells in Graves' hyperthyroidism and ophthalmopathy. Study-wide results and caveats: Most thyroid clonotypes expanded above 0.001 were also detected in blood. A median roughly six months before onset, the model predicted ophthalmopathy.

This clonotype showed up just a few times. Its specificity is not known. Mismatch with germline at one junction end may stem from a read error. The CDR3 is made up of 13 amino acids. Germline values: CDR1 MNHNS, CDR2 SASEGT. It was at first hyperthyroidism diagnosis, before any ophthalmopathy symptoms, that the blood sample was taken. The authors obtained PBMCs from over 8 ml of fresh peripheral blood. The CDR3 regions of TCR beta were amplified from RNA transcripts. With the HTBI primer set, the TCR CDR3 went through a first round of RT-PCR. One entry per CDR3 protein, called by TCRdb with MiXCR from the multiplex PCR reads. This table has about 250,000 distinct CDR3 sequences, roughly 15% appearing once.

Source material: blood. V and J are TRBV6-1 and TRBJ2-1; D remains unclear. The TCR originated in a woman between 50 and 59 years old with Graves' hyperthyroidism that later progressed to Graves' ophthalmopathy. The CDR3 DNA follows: TGTGCCAGCATAGACTCTTCCTACAATAAGCAGTTCTTC. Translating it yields CASIDSSYNKQFF.